This TCR beta chain was observed in a study of blood T cell repertoires in COVID-19. CDR1 and CDR2 from the germline V gene are SEHNR and FQNEAQ (reference sequence). The CDR3 spans 13 residues. V shed 5 bases and J shed 6 bases, with 13 bases lying between them. Generated by immunoSEQ multiplex PCR, the TCRdb table keeps only in-frame clones and is missing some. The table includes some 430,000 clones, 90% detected once. The study recruited people aged 18 to 89 years across about two dozen US areas. Donors were grouped by their self-reported clinical history. The specimen was PBMCs or T cells enriched from blood (not recorded which). This chain uses TRBV7-9 with TRBJ1-1, with D perhaps TRBD1 (5 bases). The receptor's source is a man in his late teens or twenties who had recovered from COVID-19. The CDR3 nucleotides read TGTGCCAGCAGCCCGTGGGGCAGCGCTGAAGCTTTCTTT. It yields the protein CASSPWGSAEAFF.